This T cell receptor beta chain originates from a study of blood T cell repertoires in COVID-19. Seattle's cohort entered during active infection and was followed longitudinally. The germline V gene has CDR1 KGHSH and CDR2 LQKENI. The CDR3 extends over 15 amino acids. V was trimmed by 6 bases and J by 4 bases, leaving 18 bases between them. Clones were sequenced by immunoSEQ multiplex PCR, and TCRdb holds only the in-frame ones, with some missing. The table has 150,000 to 170,000 clones, approximately 83% seen once. Material for sequencing was peripheral blood. The TCR was taken from a woman aged 55-70 years with COVID-19, enrolled during active disease. The chain is built from TRBV18 and TRBJ1-1; D is possibly TRBD1 (5 bases). CDR3 bases: TGTGCCAGCTCCCCGATTAAGGGAGGGACCACTGAAGCTTTCTTT. Translation gives CASSPIKGGTTEAFF.